Given below is one TCR beta chain in context. The target antigen is unknown. Generated by immunoSEQ multiplex PCR, the TCRdb table keeps only in-frame clones and is missing some. The sample records tens of thousands of clones, approximately 88% being singletons. CDR3 length: 13 residues. Germline lookup yields CDR1 SNHLY and CDR2 FYNNEI. The J segment lost 1 base and the V segment lost 6 bases, leaving 1 base of the junction unmatched. This sample stems from a study of lymphopenia after photon versus proton radiotherapy. Points from the study as a whole: Post-nadir diversity loss with photons came from oligoclonal expansion, particularly CD8+ Temra cells. Relative stability marked proton patients; photon patients lost diversity and naive cells.

The sequencing here drew on peripheral blood, taken from a patient treated with proton-based radiotherapy. This chain uses TRBV2 with TRBJ2-3; the match to TRBD1 covers 7 bases. The clonotype comes from a man aged 55 to 70 with pancreatic cancer. The CDR3 nucleotides are TGTGCCAGCAGCGGGACAGGCACAGATACGCAGTATTTT. As protein: CASSGTGTDTQYF.